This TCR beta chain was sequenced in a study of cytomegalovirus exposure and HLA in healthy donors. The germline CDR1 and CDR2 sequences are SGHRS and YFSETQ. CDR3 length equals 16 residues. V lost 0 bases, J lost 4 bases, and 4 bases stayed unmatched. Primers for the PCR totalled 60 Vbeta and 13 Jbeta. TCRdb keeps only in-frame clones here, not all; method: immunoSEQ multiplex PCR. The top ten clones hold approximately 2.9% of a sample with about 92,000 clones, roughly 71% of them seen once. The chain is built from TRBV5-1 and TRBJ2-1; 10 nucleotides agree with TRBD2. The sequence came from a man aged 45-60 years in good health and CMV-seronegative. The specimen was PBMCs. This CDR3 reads CASSLVGLAVYNEQFF. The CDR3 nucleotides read TGCGCCAGCAGCTTGGTTGGACTAGCGGTTTACAATGAGCAGTTCTTC. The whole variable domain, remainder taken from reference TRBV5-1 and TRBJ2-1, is KAGVTQTPRYLIKTRGQQVTLSCSPISGHRSVSWYQQTPGQGLQFLFEYFSETQRNKGNFPGRFSGRQFSNSRSEMNVSTLELGDSALYLCASSLVGLAVYNEQFFGPGTRLTVL.